This T cell receptor beta chain was documented in a study of blood T cell repertoires in COVID-19. The wider study: The cDNA or gDNA used as material had been derived from T cells, B-cell-depleted T cells, or PBMCs.

Per the original data handling: Researchers report that nucleated cell counts were estimated from reference gene primer amplification. Here immunoSEQ multiplex PCR was the method, and the copy in TCRdb shows in-frame clones only, minus some. The V and J calls and clone size are taken from that table; D and trimming were inferred from the DNA. Found here are about 87,000 clones, approximately 80% of them singletons; the top ten hold roughly 2.2%. The CDR3 has 14 amino acids. CDR1 is SGHRS, CDR2 YFSETQ, per germline. V was pared by 5 bases and J by 0 bases, with 8 bases between. Sequencing was done on a sample of peripheral blood. The chain is built from TRBV5-1 and TRBJ1-4; tentatively, D is TRBD1 (5 bases). The TCR comes from a woman in her seventies with acute or convalescent COVID-19. CDR3 sequence (DNA): TGCGCCAGCAGGACAGCCTCAACTAATGAAAAACTGTTTTTT. Residues: CASRTASTNEKLFF. Full variable domain (remainder filled in from reference TRBV5-1 and TRBJ1-4): KAGVTQTPRYLIKTRGQQVTLSCSPISGHRSVSWYQQTPGQGLQFLFEYFSETQRNKGNFPGRFSGRQFSNSRSEMNVSTLELGDSALYLCASRTASTNEKLFFGSGTQLSVL.